This TCR beta chain was captured by sequencing in a study of metastatic and nonmetastatic thyroid tumors. About the study: Repertoires of blood and of tissue (tumor or nodule) from malignant and benign thyroid patients were compared. Study conclusions and caveats: Patients with malignant thyroid tumors reportedly had significantly higher TCR beta diversity than those with benign nodules, in blood and tumor.

By sample share, this clone is medium-sized. Its matching antigen is unknown. In the original processing: CDR3 was compared across clinicopathological groups, and the resulting differences were used to build a distant-metastasis classifier for papillary thyroid cancer. TCRdb re-clonotyped the PCR reads via MiXCR. Here the V and J calls rest on TCRdb's processing, not on the authors' analysis. Of about 13,000 clones listed, over 20% are singletons. No patient had received any treatment before thyroid surgery. Germline CDR1 SNHLY, CDR2 FYNNEI. CDR3 length: 16 amino acids. V shed 5 bases, J shed 1 base, and the junction held 5 bases outside the gene matches.

The clonotype originates from a female donor with papillary thyroid cancer or a benign thyroid nodule (not recorded which). Some clones in this sample may be carry-over from other donors' samples. The chain has TRBV2 and TRBJ2-1; 10 positions agree with TRBD2. The sample comprised adjacent normal tissue. CDR3 in amino acids: CASSNLAGGSYNEQFF. DNA of the CDR3: TGTGCCAGCAGTAACTTAGCGGGAGGTTCCTACAATGAGCAGTTCTTC.